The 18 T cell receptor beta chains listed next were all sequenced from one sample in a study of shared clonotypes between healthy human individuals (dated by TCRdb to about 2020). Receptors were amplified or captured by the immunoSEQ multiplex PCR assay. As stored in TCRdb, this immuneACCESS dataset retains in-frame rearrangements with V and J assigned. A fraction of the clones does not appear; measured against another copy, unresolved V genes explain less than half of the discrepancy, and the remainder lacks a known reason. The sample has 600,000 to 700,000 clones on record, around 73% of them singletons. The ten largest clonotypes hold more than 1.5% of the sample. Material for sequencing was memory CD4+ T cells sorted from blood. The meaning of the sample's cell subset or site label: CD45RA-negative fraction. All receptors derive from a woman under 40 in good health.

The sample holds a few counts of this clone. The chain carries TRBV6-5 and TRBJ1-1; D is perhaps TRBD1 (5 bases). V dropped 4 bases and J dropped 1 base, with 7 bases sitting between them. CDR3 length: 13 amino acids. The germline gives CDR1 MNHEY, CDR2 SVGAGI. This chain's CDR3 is CASSWGGNTEAFF. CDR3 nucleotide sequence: TGTGCCAGCAGTTGGGGCGGGAACACTGAAGCTTTCTTT.

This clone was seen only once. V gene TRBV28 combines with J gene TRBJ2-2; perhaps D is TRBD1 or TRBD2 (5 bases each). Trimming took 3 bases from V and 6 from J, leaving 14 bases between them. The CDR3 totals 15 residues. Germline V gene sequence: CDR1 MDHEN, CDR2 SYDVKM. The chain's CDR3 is CASSFGGEGSGELFF. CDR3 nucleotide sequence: TGTGCCAGCAGTTTTGGAGGCGAGGGGTCCGGGGAGCTGTTTTTT.

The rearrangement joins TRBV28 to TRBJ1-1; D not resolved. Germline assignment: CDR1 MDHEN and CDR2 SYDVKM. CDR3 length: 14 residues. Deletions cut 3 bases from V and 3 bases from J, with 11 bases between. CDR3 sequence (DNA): TGTGCCAGCAGTTTTTGGGCAGAGGACACTGAAGCTTTCTTT. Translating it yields CASSFWAEDTEAFF.

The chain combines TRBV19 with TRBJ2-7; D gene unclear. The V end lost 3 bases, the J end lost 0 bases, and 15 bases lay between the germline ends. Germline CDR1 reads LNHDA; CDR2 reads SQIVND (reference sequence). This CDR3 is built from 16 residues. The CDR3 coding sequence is TGTGCCAGTAGTATTATAGGCCCCTCCAGCTCCTACGAGCAGTACTTC. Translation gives CASSIIGPSSSYEQYF.

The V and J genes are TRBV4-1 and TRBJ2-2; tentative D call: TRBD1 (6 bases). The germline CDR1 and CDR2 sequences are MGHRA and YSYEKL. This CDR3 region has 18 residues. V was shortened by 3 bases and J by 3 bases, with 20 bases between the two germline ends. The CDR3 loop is CASSQGIFRQEYTGELFF. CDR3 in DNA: TGCGCCAGCAGCCAGGGCATTTTTAGACAGGAGTACACCGGGGAGCTGTTTTTT.

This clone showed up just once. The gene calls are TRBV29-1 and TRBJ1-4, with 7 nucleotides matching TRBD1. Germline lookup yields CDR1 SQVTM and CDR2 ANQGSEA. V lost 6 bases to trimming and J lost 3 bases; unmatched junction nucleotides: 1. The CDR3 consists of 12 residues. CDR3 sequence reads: CSVRGANEKLFF. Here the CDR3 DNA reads TGCAGCGTCAGGGGGGCTAATGAAAAACTGTTTTTT.

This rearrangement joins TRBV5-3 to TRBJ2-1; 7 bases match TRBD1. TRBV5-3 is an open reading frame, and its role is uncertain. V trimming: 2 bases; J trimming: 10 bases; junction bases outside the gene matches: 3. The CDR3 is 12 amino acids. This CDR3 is CARSFPRGEQFF. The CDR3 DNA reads TGTGCCAGAAGCTTCCCCAGGGGGGAGCAGTTCTTC.

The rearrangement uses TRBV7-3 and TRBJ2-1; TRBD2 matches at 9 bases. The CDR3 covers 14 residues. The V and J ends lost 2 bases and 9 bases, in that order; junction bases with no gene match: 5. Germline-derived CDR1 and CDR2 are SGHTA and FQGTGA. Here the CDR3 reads CASSLAGGPREQFF. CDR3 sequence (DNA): TGTGCCAGCAGCTTAGCGGGAGGGCCACGTGAGCAGTTCTTC.

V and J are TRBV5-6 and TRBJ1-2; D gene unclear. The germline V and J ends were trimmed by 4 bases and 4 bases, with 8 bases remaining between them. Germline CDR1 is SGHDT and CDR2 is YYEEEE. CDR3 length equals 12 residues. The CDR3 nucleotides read TGTGCCAGCAGCCCCGACCTCTATGGCTACACCTTC. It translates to CASSPDLYGYTF.

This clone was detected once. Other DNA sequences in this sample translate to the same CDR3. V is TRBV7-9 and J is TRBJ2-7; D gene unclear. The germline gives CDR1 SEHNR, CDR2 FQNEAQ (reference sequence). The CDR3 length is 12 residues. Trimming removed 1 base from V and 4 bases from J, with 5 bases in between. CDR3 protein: CASSLVGYEQYF. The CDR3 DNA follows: TGTGCCAGCAGCTTAGTGGGATACGAGCAGTACTTC.

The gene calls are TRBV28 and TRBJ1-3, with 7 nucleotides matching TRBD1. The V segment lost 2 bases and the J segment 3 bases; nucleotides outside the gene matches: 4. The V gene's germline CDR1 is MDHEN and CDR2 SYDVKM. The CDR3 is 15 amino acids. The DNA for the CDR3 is TGTGCCAGCAGTTTAGAGGGGGCGGTTGGAAACACCATATATTTT. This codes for CASSLEGAVGNTIYF.

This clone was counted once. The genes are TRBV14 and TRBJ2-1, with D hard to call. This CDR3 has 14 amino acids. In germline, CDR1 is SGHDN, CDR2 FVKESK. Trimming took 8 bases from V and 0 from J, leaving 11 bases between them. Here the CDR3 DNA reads TGTGCCAGCTCATCCTACAGCTCCTACAATGAGCAGTTCTTC. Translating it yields CASSSYSSYNEQFF. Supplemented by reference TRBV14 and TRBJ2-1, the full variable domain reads EAGVTQFPSHSVIEKGQTVTLRCDPISGHDNLYWYRRVMGKEIKFLLHFVKESKQDESGMPNNRFLAERTGGTYSTLKVQPAELEDSGVYFCASSSYSSYNEQFFGPGTRLTVL.

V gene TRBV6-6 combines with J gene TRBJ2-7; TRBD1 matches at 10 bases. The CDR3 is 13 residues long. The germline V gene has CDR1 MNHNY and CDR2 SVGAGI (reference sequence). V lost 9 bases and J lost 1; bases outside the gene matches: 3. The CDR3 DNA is TGTGCCAGTAGGACAGGGGGGTCCTACGAGCAGTACTTC. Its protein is CASRTGGSYEQYF.

The CDR3 here is CASSLTGTETETQYF. The DNA for the CDR3 is TGCGCCAGCAGCTTGACCGGGACAGAGACAGAGACCCAGTACTTC. The chain carries TRBV5-1 and TRBJ2-5; 7 bases are shared with TRBD1. Losses at the gene ends were 1 base for V and 4 bases for J; bases not matched to a gene: 7. This CDR3 contains 15 residues. Germline loops: CDR1 SGHRS, CDR2 YFSETQ.

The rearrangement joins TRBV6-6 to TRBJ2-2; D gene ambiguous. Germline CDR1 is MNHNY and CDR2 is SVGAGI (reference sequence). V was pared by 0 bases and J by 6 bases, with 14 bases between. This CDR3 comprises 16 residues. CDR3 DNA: TGTGCCAGCAGTTACTCAGAGGTTATCGGCGCCGGGGAGCTGTTTTTT. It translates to CASSYSEVIGAGELFF.

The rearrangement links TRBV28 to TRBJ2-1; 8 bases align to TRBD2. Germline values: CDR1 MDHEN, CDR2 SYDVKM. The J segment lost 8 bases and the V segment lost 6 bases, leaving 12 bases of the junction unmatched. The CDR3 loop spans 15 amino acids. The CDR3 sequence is CASSPPAGVLDEQFF. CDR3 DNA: TGTGCCAGCAGCCCCCCAGCGGGAGTACTCGATGAGCAGTTCTTC.

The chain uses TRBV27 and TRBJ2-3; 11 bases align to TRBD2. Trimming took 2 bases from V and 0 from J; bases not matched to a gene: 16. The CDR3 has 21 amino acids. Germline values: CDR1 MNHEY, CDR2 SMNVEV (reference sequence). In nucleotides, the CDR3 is TGTGCCAGCAGTTTAACGGGTTGGCGGCTAGCGGGAGGAACTAGCACAGATACGCAGTATTTT. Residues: CASSLTGWRLAGGTSTDTQYF.

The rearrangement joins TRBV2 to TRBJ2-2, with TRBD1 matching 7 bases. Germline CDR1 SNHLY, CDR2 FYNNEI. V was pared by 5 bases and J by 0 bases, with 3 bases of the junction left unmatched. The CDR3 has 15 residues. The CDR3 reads CASSKDRANTGELFF. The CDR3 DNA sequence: TGTGCCAGCAGTAAAGACAGGGCGAACACCGGGGAGCTGTTTTTT.